One and the same sample provided the 14 T cell receptor beta chains below, sequenced in a study of cytomegalovirus exposure and HLA in healthy donors. Amplification used 60 Vbeta primers and 13 Jbeta primers. The repertoire was sequenced with immunoSEQ multiplex PCR; TCRdb's copy has only in-frame clones and lacks some. Of roughly 90,000 clones in the sample, 75% to 85% were seen once. Source material: PBMCs. The receptors shown here come from a man in his thirties or forties in good health and CMV-seropositive.

V and J are TRBV10-3 and TRBJ2-2, with 9 nucleotides matching TRBD2. V shed 4 bases and J 7 bases; nucleotides not matched to a gene: 7. Germline-derived CDR1 and CDR2 are ENHRY and SYGVKD. There are 15 residues in the CDR3. The CDR3 is CAISAVTSGFGELFF. For the CDR3, the DNA is TGTGCCATCAGTGCCGTGACTAGCGGCTTCGGGGAGCTGTTTTTT.

V and J are TRBV2 and TRBJ2-2, with 8 nucleotides matching TRBD1. The CDR3 spans 14 residues. Germline trimming cut 5 bases from V and 7 bases from J; bases unmatched to any gene: 6. Germline V CDR1 and CDR2: SNHLY, FYNNEI. The CDR3 region has the DNA TGTGCCAGCAGTACTACAGGGGGAAACGGGGAGCTGTTTTTT. This encodes CASSTTGGNGELFF.

The chain carries TRBV5-1 and TRBJ1-1, with a weak D call TRBD1 (5 bases). Trimming cost V 4 bases and J 1 base, with 14 bases left between them. The germline V gene encodes CDR1 SGHRS and CDR2 YFSETQ. There are 15 residues in the CDR3. The CDR3 region is CASSPGRGGNTEAFF. The CDR3 region has the DNA TGCGCCAGCAGCCCCGGACGGGGGGGGAACACTGAAGCTTTCTTT.

This rearrangement joins TRBV13 to TRBJ2-7; the D is unclear. With 1 base removed from V and 7 bases from J, the gap between germline ends came to 11 bases. CDR1 PRHDT and CDR2 FYEKMQ come from the germline V gene (reference sequence). The CDR3 runs to 13 residues. CDR3 region: CASSLAGYGEQYF. In DNA, the CDR3 is TGTGCCAGCAGCTTAGCGGGTTATGGGGAGCAGTACTTC.

This rearrangement joins TRBV28 to TRBJ2-1; 8 positions agree with TRBD1. V was pared by 4 bases and J by 1 base, with 6 bases of the junction left unmatched. Per the germline V gene, CDR1 is MDHEN and CDR2 is SYDVKM. This CDR3 spans 16 amino acids. The CDR3, as DNA: TGTGCCAGCAGTTCCTCAGGGGGCTGGTCCTACAATGAGCAGTTCTTC. It yields the protein CASSSSGGWSYNEQFF.

The chain carries TRBV11-2 and TRBJ2-5, with D uncertain. The germline CDR1 and CDR2 sequences are SGHAT and FQNNGV. V was shortened by 0 bases and J by 5 bases, with 10 bases between the two germline ends. The CDR3 contains 14 residues. The CDR3 DNA is TGTGCCAGCAGCTTAGATGGGTCGAGGGAGACCCAGTACTTC. This sequence encodes CASSLDGSRETQYF.

Here the CDR3 DNA reads TGCGCCAGCAGTGCCCCCGGGGGGACCCAGTACTTC. Its protein product is CASSAPGGTQYF. The chain uses TRBV10-2 and TRBJ2-5; D is perhaps TRBD2 (6 bases). CDR3 length: 12 amino acids. Looked up from germline, CDR1 is WSHSY and CDR2 is SAAADI. Between the trimmed V and J ends, which lost 4 bases and 7 bases, there was a span of 10 bases.

J is TRBJ1-2 and V is TRBV11-2; D is ambiguous. From germline, CDR1 is SGHAT and CDR2 FQNNGV. The CDR3 extends over 14 amino acids. V lost 8 bases and J lost 0, with 13 bases in between. CDR3 nucleotide sequence: TGTGCCAGCCACGCTGCGGGTGCTAACTATGGCTACACCTTC. It encodes CASHAAGANYGYTF.

The chain links TRBV27 to TRBJ1-4; TRBD1 matches at 7 bases. CDR1 is MNHEY and CDR2 is SMNVEV in the germline V gene (reference sequence). After removal of 7 bases from V and 11 bases from J, the junction contained 13 bases not matched to a gene. The CDR3 has 14 residues. CDR3 protein: CASMGEQGLRKLFF. In DNA, the CDR3 is TGTGCCAGCATGGGGGAACAGGGGCTTCGGAAACTGTTTTTT.

J is TRBJ2-3 and V is TRBV4-1, with D possibly TRBD2 on 5 matching bases. The CDR3 runs 15 residues. CDR1 is MGHRA, CDR2 YSYEKL, per germline. Trimming removed 3 bases from V and 4 bases from J, with 14 bases in between. Here the CDR3 DNA reads TGCGCCAGCAGCCAGGATGAGGGATTCGCAGATACGCAGTATTTT. Protein: CASSQDEGFADTQYF.

Note on this clone: Sequence at one end of the junction differs from germline and may be a read error. CDR3 sequence (DNA): TGTGCCAGCAGTGAAGACGGGTCCCAACACTTC. Its translation: CASSEDGSQHF. The chain joins TRBV2 to TRBJ2-5; D call uncertain. CDR3 size: 11 residues. The germline gives CDR1 SNHLY, CDR2 FYNNEI.

This chain uses TRBV12-5 with TRBJ2-2, with 10 bases lining up with TRBD2. With 10 bases clipped from V and 5 bases from J, the junction kept 16 bases outside the gene matches. CDR3 length equals 17 residues. Germline assignment: CDR1 LGHNT and CDR2 FRNRAP. CDR3 loop: CANGVAGGPSHTGELFF. In DNA, the CDR3 is TGTGCTAATGGGGTAGCGGGAGGACCCTCGCATACCGGGGAGCTGTTTTTT.

The chain combines TRBV7-2 with TRBJ1-3; no clear D gene. V lost 5 bases to trimming and J lost 0 bases, with 8 bases between them. The CDR3 totals 14 residues. Germline V lookup: CDR1 SGHTA, CDR2 FQGNSA. The CDR3 nucleotides read TGTGCCAGCAGCGCCGCTAACTCTGGAAACACCATATATTTT. It codes for CASSAANSGNTIYF.

This chain joins TRBV7-6 and TRBJ2-3, with no clear D. CDR1 is SGHVS, CDR2 FNYEAQ, per germline. The CDR3 extends over 13 amino acids. Trimming stripped 2 bases from V and 5 bases from J, with 8 bases between. CDR3 DNA: TGTGCCAGCAGCTTAATTTCGGGAGATACGCAGTATTTT. It codes for CASSLISGDTQYF.